This T cell receptor (beta chain) is drawn from a study of cytomegalovirus exposure and HLA in healthy donors. Study findings and constraints: A later analysis found most CMV-associated TCR beta chains apparently HLA-restricted.

The PCR was carried out with 60 Vbeta primers and 13 Jbeta primers. Sequencing used immunoSEQ multiplex PCR; TCRdb keeps in-frame clones, though not all of them. The table has a few hundred thousand clones, roughly 80% seen once. Remarks on this clone: Its antigen is still unknown. The junction and the germline gene differ at one end; a read error may be behind it.

CDR1 and CDR2 from the germline V gene are SEHNR and FQNEAQ (reference sequence). This CDR3 region has 12 residues. The J gene is TRBJ2-7, the V gene TRBV7-9; D is unresolved. Source material: PBMCs. The sequence came from a man aged 25-45 years in good health and CMV-seronegative. The CDR3 reads CSSSLSAYEQYF. CDR3 DNA: TGTTCCAGCAGCCTGTCCGCCTACGAGCAGTACTTC. Supplemented by reference TRBV7-9 and TRBJ2-7, the full variable domain reads DTGVSQNPRHKITKRGQNVTFRCDPISEHNRLYWYRQTLGQGPEFLTYFQNEAQLEKSRLLSDRFSAERPKGSFSTLEIQRTEQGDSAMYLCSSSLSAYEQYFGPGTRLTVT.